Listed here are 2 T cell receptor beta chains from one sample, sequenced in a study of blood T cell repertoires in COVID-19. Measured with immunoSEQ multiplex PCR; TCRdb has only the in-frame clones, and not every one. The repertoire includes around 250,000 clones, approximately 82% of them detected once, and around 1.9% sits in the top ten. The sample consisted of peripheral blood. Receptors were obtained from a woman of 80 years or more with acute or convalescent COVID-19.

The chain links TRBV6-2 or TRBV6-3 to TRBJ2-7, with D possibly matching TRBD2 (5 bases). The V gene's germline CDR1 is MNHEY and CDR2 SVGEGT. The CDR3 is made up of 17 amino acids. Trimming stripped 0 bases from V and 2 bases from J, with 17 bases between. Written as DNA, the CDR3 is TGTGCCAGCAGTTACTCGAGCGTCGGGAAGGAAACCTACGAGCAGTACTTC. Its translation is CASSYSSVGKETYEQYF.

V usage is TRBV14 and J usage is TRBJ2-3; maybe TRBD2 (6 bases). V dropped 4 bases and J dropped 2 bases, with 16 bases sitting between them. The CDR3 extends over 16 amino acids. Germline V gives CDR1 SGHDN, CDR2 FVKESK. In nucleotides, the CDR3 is TGTGCCAGCAGCCGGGGGACTTCGATCCACACAGATACGCAGTATTTT. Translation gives CASSRGTSIHTDTQYF.